This paragraph reports one T cell receptor (beta chain). This clone was seen a handful of times. There is no known antigen for this receptor. No base quality information exists; no much larger clone differs at one position. The data originate from a study of control samples from healthy donors and cancer patients (dated by TCRdb to the early 2020s). From a lookup of the germline V gene, CDR1 and CDR2 are MNHEY and SVGAGI. Reading from cysteine to phenylalanine, the CDR3 counts 13 amino acids. Only the CDR3 DNA stays, 39 bases, in frame from base 1. V and J lose 2 bases and 1 base, and a span of 5 bases separates them. Library preparation employed the immunoSEQ multiplex PCR assay. Here the immuneACCESS table is served through TCRdb, limited to in-frame sequences with V and J called. Missing clones are a known gap in these copies; in checked studies unresolved V genes cover under half, and the rest lacks a known reason. This sample has over 150,000 clones in its table, and 85% to 95% of those were observed once. Approximately 6% of the sample is in the top ten clones.

This receptor was obtained from a middle-aged man in good health. The chain is assembled from TRBV6-5 and TRBJ1-2; no confident D gene assignment can be made. The sequencing input was blood. CDR3 region: CASSYDLNYGYTF. The DNA reads TGTGCCAGCAGTTACGACCTTAACTATGGCTACACCTTC.